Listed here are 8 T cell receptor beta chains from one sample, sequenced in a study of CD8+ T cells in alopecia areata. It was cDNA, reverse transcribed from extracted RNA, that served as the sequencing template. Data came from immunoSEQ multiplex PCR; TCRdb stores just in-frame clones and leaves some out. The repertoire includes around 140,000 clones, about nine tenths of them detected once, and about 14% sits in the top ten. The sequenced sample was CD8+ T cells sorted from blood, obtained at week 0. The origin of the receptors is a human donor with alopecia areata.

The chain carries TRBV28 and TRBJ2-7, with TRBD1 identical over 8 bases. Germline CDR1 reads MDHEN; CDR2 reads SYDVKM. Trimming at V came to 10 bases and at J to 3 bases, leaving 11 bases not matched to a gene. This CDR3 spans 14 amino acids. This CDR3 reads CATFSRDRYYEQYF. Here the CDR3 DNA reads TGTGCCACCTTTTCCCGGGACAGGTACTACGAGCAGTACTTC. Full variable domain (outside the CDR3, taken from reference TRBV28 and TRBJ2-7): DVKVTQSSRYLVKRTGEKVFLECVQDMDHENMFWYRQDPGLGLRLIYFSYDVKMKEKGDIPEGYSVSREKKERFSLILESASTNQTSMYLCATFSRDRYYEQYFGPGTRLTVT.

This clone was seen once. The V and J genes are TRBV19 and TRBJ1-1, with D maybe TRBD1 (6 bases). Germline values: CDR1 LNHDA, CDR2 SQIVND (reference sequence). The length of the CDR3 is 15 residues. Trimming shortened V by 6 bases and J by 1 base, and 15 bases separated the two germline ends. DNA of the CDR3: TGTGCCAGTAGGCCCGGGACAATAAAGAACACTGAAGCTTTCTTT. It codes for CASRPGTIKNTEAFF.

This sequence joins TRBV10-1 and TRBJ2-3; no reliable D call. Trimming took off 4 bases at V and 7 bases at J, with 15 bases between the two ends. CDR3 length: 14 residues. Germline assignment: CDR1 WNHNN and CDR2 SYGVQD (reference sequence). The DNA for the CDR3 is TGCGCCAGCAGTGTCAGAATTAGCCAGTATACGCAGTATTTT. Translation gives CASSVRISQYTQYF.

The CDR3 bases are TGTGCCAGTACCCACATCCCGACAGGGCGTAATGAGCAGTTCTTC. Translating it yields CASTHIPTGRNEQFF. V usage is TRBV19 and J usage is TRBJ2-1; 7 positions agree with TRBD1. The CDR3 loop spans 15 amino acids. With V trimmed by 7 bases and J by 7 bases, 13 bases remained unmatched. Germline V gene sequence: CDR1 LNHDA, CDR2 SQIVND (reference sequence). The full variable domain, its missing parts supplied by reference TRBV19 and TRBJ2-1, is DGGITQSPKYLFRKEGQNVTLSCEQNLNHDAMYWYRQDPGQGLRLIYYSQIVNDFQKGDIAEGYSVSREKKESFPLTVTSAQKNPTAFYLCASTHIPTGRNEQFFGPGTRLTVL.

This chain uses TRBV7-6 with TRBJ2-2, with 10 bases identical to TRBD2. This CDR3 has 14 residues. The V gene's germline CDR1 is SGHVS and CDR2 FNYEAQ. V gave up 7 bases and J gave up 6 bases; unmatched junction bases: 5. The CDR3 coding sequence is TGTGCCAGCACCCCGAGCGGGGGGGCCGGGGAGCTGTTTTTT. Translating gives CASTPSGGAGELFF. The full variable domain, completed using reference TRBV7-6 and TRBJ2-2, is GAGVSQSPRYKVTKRGQDVALRCDPISGHVSLYWYRQALGQGPEFLTYFNYEAQQDKSGLPNDRFSAERPEGSISTLTIQRTEQRDSAMYRCASTPSGGAGELFFGEGSRLTVL.

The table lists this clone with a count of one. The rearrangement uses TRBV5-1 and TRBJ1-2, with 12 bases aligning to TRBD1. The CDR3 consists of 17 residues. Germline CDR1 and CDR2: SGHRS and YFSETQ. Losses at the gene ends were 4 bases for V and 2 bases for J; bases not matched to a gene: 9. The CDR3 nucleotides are TGCGCCAGCAGCAGACTTCCGGGGACAGGGGGCAACTATGGCTACACCTTC. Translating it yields CASSRLPGTGGNYGYTF.

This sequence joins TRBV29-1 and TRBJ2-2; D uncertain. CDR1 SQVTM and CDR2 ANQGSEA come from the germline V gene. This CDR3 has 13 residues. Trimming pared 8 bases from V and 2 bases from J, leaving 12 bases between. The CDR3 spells CSLTLSNTGELFF. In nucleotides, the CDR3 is TGCAGCCTCACTCTTTCTAACACCGGGGAGCTGTTTTTT.

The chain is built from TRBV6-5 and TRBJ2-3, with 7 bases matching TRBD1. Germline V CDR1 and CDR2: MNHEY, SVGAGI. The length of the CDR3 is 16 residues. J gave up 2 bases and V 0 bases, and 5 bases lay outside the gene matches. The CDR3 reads CASSYSLGQTTDTQYF. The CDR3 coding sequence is TGTGCCAGCAGTTACTCGCTGGGACAGACCACAGATACGCAGTATTTT.